The 23 T cell receptor beta chains listed next were all sequenced from one sample in a study of T cell responses to AZD1222 COVID-19 vaccine. Measured with immunoSEQ multiplex PCR; TCRdb has only the in-frame clones, and not every one. The sample shows tens of thousands of clones, roughly 87% of them seen only once. Sequencing used peripheral blood, obtained 28 days after the second AZD1222 dose. The source of these receptors is an adult who received the AZD1222 COVID-19 vaccine.

This chain connects TRBV28 to TRBJ2-7, with D maybe TRBD1 (6 bases). The CDR3 covers 15 residues. CDR1 and CDR2 from the germline V gene are MDHEN and SYDVKM. Trimming took 10 bases from V and 6 from J, leaving 25 bases between them. The CDR3 protein is CAIKPQGLAVSEQYF. The CDR3 nucleotides are TGTGCCATCAAACCCCAGGGGCTGGCTGTGAGCGAGCAGTACTTC. The whole variable domain, filled in from reference TRBV28 and TRBJ2-7, reads DVKVTQSSRYLVKRTGEKVFLECVQDMDHENMFWYRQDPGLGLRLIYFSYDVKMKEKGDIPEGYSVSREKKERFSLILESASTNQTSMYLCAIKPQGLAVSEQYFGPGTRLTVT.

The genes are TRBV15 and TRBJ1-5; D remains unclear. The CDR3 spans 16 residues. V was shortened by 0 bases and J by 3 bases, with 12 bases between the two germline ends. Germline CDR1 LNHNV, CDR2 YYDKDF (reference sequence). Written as DNA, the CDR3 is TGTGCCACCAGCAGAGATGGTGGATACGACAATCAGCCCCAGCATTTT. The encoded protein is CATSRDGGYDNQPQHF.

This chain connects TRBV28 to TRBJ2-6, with 7 positions matching TRBD1. V dropped 8 bases and J dropped 0; count of bases not matched to a gene: 10. The CDR3 consists of 17 residues. CDR1 is MDHEN and CDR2 is SYDVKM in the germline V gene. The CDR3 is CASSPDRAPSGANVLTF. CDR3 nucleotides: TGTGCCAGCTCCCCTGACAGGGCCCCCTCTGGGGCCAACGTCCTGACTTTC.

The chain employs TRBV30 and TRBJ2-3; 8 bases line up with TRBD2. The junction had 11 bases not matched to a gene; V was cut back by 4 bases and J by 5 bases. Germline V gene sequence: CDR1 GTSNPN, CDR2 SVGIG (reference sequence). The CDR3 has 15 residues. Written as DNA, the CDR3 is TGTGCCTGGAACCGACTGGCGGGGGGAGGAGATACGCAGTATTTT. Its translation is CAWNRLAGGGDTQYF. Full variable domain (rest looked up from reference TRBV30 and TRBJ2-3): SQTIHQWPATLVQPVGSPLSLECTVEGTSNPNLYWYRQAAGRGLQLLFYSVGIGQISSEVPQNLSASRPQDRQFILSSKKLLLSDSGFYLCAWNRLAGGGDTQYFGPGTRLTVL.

V and J are TRBV10-3 and TRBJ2-3, with TRBD2 identical over 8 bases. CDR1 and CDR2 (germline): ENHRY, SYGVKD. The CDR3 is 16 residues long. Unmatched junction bases numbered 2, after V lost 0 bases and J lost 0 bases. CDR3 residues: CAISESGGRSTDTQYF. CDR3 in DNA: TGTGCCATCAGTGAGTCGGGCGGGAGGAGCACAGATACGCAGTATTTT.

This chain uses TRBV28 with TRBJ1-4; TRBD1 is a possible D gene (5 bases). V was trimmed by 6 bases and J by 4 bases, leaving 18 bases between them. Germline V lookup: CDR1 MDHEN, CDR2 SYDVKM. The CDR3 is 16 amino acids. The CDR3 bases are TGTGCCAGCAGGTTCGGGGCGCCAAGGCGTAATGAAAAACTGTTTTTT. It is translated as CASRFGAPRRNEKLFF.

This chain uses TRBV6-5 with TRBJ1-4; 7 nucleotides agree with TRBD1. The CDR3 totals 14 residues. V lost 6 bases to trimming and J lost 5 bases; unmatched junction nucleotides: 6. From germline, CDR1 is MNHEY and CDR2 SVGAGI. The CDR3 DNA is TGTGCCAGCAGGATGACAGGGCGGAATGAAAAACTGTTTTTT. Its protein product is CASRMTGRNEKLFF.

V usage is TRBV6-5 and J usage is TRBJ1-2; possible D gene TRBD1, 6 bases. V shed 0 bases and J shed 8 bases, with 19 bases lying between them. The CDR3 has 16 amino acids. Germline V gene data show CDR1 as MNHEY and CDR2 as SVGAGI. In DNA, the CDR3 is TGTGCCAGCAGTTACTCGATAGGGGAACAGGGAGGAGGCTACACCTTC. Translation gives CASSYSIGEQGGGYTF.

This chain joins TRBV29-1 and TRBJ2-7; 10 positions match TRBD1. There are 14 residues in the CDR3. CDR1 and CDR2 (germline): SQVTM, ANQGSEA. Germline trimming cut 7 bases from V and 3 bases from J; bases unmatched to any gene: 9. The CDR3 sequence: CSAVKGQGFYEQYF. The CDR3 bases are TGCAGCGCCGTGAAGGGACAGGGGTTCTACGAGCAGTACTTC.

The V gene is TRBV19, the J gene TRBJ1-5; D gene uncertain. Trimming pared 5 bases from V and 2 bases from J, leaving 10 bases between. The CDR3 is 14 amino acids. Germline V gene sequence: CDR1 LNHDA, CDR2 SQIVND (reference sequence). The CDR3 reads CASSGQARNQPQHF. In DNA, the CDR3 is TGTGCCAGTAGTGGGCAGGCCCGCAATCAGCCCCAGCATTTT.

This sequence joins TRBV27 and TRBJ1-6; 7 bases fit TRBD1. Germline CDR1 and CDR2: MNHEY and SMNVEV (reference sequence). J gave up 7 bases and V 6 bases, and 15 bases lay outside the gene matches. The CDR3 is 17 residues long. CDR3 coding DNA: TGTGCCAGCAGCCGATCTTTTACCGGGACAGTGAATTCACCCCTCCACTTT. It translates to CASSRSFTGTVNSPLHF.

V usage is TRBV27 and J usage is TRBJ1-4, with D perhaps matching TRBD1 (6 bases). V dropped 4 bases and J dropped 3 bases, with 9 bases sitting between them. The CDR3 is made up of 14 amino acids. Per germline, CDR1 MNHEY and CDR2 SMNVEV (reference sequence). CDR3 region: CASSSEGANEKLFF. The CDR3, as DNA: TGTGCCAGCAGTTCAGAGGGGGCTAATGAAAAACTGTTTTTT.

The chain links TRBV23-1 to TRBJ2-1, with 12 nucleotides matching TRBD2. TRBV23-1 belongs to the ORF category, with a function that is uncertain. The V segment lost 0 bases and the J segment 8 bases; nucleotides outside the gene matches: 17. The CDR3 extends over 20 amino acids. The CDR3 region has the DNA TGCGCCAGCAGTCAATCGCGGCTAGCGGGGGGGCCCTGCCGTGGGCATGAGCAGTTCTTC. It is translated as CASSQSRLAGGPCRGHEQFF.

This clone has a single count. The chain recombines TRBV2 with TRBJ1-1; 10 positions agree with TRBD1. The CDR3 is 14 residues long. Germline CDR1 reads SNHLY; CDR2 reads FYNNEI. With 6 bases clipped from V and 0 bases from J, the junction kept 1 base outside the gene matches. The CDR3 loop reads CASRGQGLNTEAFF. The CDR3 region has the DNA TGTGCCAGCAGGGGACAGGGGCTGAACACTGAAGCTTTCTTT.

This chain uses TRBV6-5 with TRBJ2-7; TRBD1 might be the D (6 bases). The CDR3 is 15 amino acids. Germline V CDR1 and CDR2: MNHEY, SVGAGI. The V end lost 10 bases, the J end lost 5 bases, and 24 bases lay between the germline ends. CDR3 coding DNA: TGTGCCACCCGTTCCGGTCGGCAGGGGACAAACGAGCAGTACTTC. Translation gives CATRSGRQGTNEQYF.

V and J are TRBV2 and TRBJ1-1; D possibly corresponds to TRBD1 (6 bases). Trimming left V 2 bases short and J 0 bases short, with 13 bases between. The CDR3 totals 16 residues. From germline, CDR1 is SNHLY and CDR2 FYNNEI. CDR3 loop: CASSEFGGGMNTEAFF. CDR3 bases: TGTGCCAGCAGTGAATTCGGGGGCGGGATGAACACTGAAGCTTTCTTT.

This clone was observed a single time. The rearrangement links TRBV4-1 to TRBJ2-2, with D tentatively TRBD2 (7 bases). The V gene's germline CDR1 is MGHRA and CDR2 YSYEKL. There are 16 residues in the CDR3. Trimming removed 0 bases at V and 4 bases at J, with 12 bases between. The CDR3: CASSQDRGAGTGELFF. CDR3 nucleotide sequence: TGCGCCAGCAGCCAAGATCGGGGGGCGGGCACCGGGGAGCTGTTTTTT.

This rearrangement joins TRBV19 to TRBJ1-1; tentatively, D is TRBD1 (5 bases). Germline V gene lookup returns CDR1 LNHDA and CDR2 SQIVND (reference sequence). This CDR3 contains 15 residues. V was cut by 4 bases and J by 6 bases, with 18 bases left in between. The CDR3 DNA sequence: TGTGCCAGTAGTACCGTCGGGACGCTCGACGCTGAAGCTTTCTTT. Translating it yields CASSTVGTLDAEAFF.

The chain couples TRBV15 to TRBJ2-7; the D is unclear. Between the trimmed V and J ends, which lost 1 base and 5 bases, there was a span of 9 bases. Germline CDR1 and CDR2: LNHNV and YYDKDF (reference sequence). The CDR3 loop spans 13 amino acids. In DNA, the CDR3 is TGTGCCACCAGCAGAGCTGGGATCGACGAGCAGTACTTC. Protein sequence: CATSRAGIDEQYF.

The chain carries TRBV3-1 (or the pseudogene TRBV3-2) and TRBJ2-1; D remains unclear. This CDR3 spans 14 amino acids. Germline V gene lookup returns CDR1 LGHDT and CDR2 YNNKEL (reference sequence). Trimming cost V 0 bases and J 7 bases, with 10 bases left between them. The CDR3 sequence: CASSQDVLINEQFF. CDR3 DNA sequence: TGTGCCAGCAGCCAAGATGTCCTTATTAATGAGCAGTTCTTC.

This clone was counted once. The chain joins TRBV15 to TRBJ1-2; 8 nucleotides line up with TRBD1. CDR3 length: 14 amino acids. Germline CDR1 reads LNHNV; CDR2 reads YYDKDF (reference sequence). The V gene end was trimmed by 1 base and the J gene end by 7 bases; junction bases not matched to a gene: 5. CDR3 DNA sequence: TGTGCCACCAGCAGAGGCGACAGGGGAGGTGGCTACACCTTC. It translates to CATSRGDRGGGYTF.

The chain uses TRBV2 and TRBJ1-2, with D perhaps matching TRBD1 (6 bases). CDR3 length: 13 amino acids. V dropped 8 bases and J dropped 8 bases, with 18 bases sitting between them. Germline assignment: CDR1 SNHLY and CDR2 FYNNEI. In DNA form, the CDR3 reads TGTGCCAGCCGGTCGTACAGGGACGTCGGCTACACCTTC. Amino acid sequence: CASRSYRDVGYTF.

This clone appeared a single time. The V and J genes are TRBV6-1 and TRBJ2-7, with D possibly TRBD1 on 5 matching bases. Trimming took 3 bases from V and 5 from J, leaving 11 bases between them. Looked up from germline, CDR1 is MNHNS and CDR2 is SASEGT. There are 13 residues in the CDR3. The CDR3 bases are TGTGCCAGCAGTGATCCGCAGGGCGACGAGCAGTACTTC. Its translation is CASSDPQGDEQYF.